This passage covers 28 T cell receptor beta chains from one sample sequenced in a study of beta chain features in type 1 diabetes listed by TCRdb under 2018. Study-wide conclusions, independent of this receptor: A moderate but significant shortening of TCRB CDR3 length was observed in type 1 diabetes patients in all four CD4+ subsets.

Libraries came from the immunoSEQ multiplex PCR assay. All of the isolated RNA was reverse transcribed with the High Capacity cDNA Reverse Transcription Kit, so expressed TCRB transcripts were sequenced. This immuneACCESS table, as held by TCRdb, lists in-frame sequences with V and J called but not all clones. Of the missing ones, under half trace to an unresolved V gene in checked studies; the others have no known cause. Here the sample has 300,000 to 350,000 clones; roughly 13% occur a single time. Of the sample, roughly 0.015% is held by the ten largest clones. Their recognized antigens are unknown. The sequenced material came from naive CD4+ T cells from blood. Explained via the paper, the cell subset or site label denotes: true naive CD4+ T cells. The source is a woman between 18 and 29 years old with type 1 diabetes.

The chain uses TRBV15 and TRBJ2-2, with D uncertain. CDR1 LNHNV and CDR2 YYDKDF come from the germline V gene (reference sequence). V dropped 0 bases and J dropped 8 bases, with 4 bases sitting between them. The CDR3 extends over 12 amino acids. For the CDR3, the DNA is TGTGCCACCAGCAGAGACAGGGGGGAGCTGTTTTTT. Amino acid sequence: CATSRDRGELFF.

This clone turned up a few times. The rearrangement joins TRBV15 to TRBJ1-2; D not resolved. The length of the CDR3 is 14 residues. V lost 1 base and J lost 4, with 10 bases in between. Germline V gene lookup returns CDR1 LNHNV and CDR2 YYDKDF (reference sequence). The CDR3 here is CATSRAGLLYGYTF. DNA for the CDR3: TGTGCCACCAGCAGAGCGGGGTTGCTCTATGGCTACACCTTC.

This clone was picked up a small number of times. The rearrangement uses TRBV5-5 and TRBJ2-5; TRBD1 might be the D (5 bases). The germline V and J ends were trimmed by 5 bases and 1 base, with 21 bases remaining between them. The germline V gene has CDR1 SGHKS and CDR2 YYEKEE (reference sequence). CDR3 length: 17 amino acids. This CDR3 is CASSPNWARASQETQYF. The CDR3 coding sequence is TGTGCCAGCAGTCCCAACTGGGCCAGGGCATCCCAAGAGACCCAGTACTTC.

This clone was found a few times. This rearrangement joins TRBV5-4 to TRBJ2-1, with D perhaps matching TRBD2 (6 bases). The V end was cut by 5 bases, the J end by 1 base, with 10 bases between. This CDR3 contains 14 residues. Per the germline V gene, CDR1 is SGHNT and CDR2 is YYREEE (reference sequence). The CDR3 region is CASRLAISYNEQFF. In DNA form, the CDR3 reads TGTGCCAGCAGGCTAGCGATTTCCTACAATGAGCAGTTCTTC.

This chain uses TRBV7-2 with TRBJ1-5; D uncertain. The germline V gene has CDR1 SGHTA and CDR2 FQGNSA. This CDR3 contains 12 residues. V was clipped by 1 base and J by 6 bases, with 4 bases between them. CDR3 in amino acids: CASSLDGQPQHF. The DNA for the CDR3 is TGTGCCAGCAGCTTAGACGGTCAGCCCCAGCATTTT.

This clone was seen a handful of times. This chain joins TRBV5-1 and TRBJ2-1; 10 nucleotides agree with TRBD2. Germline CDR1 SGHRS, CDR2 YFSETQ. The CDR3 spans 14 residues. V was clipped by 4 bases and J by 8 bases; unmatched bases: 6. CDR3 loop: CASSPLAGVDEQFF. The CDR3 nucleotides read TGCGCCAGCAGCCCCCTAGCGGGAGTGGATGAGCAGTTCTTC. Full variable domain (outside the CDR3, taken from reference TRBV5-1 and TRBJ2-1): KAGVTQTPRYLIKTRGQQVTLSCSPISGHRSVSWYQQTPGQGLQFLFEYFSETQRNKGNFPGRFSGRQFSNSRSEMNVSTLELGDSALYLCASSPLAGVDEQFFGPGTRLTVL.

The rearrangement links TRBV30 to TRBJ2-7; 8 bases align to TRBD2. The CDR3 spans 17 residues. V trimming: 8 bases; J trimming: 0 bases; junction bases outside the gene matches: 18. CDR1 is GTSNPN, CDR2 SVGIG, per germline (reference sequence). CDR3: CAASPGRGGLSSYEQYF. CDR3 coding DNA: TGTGCCGCTTCACCGGGACGGGGGGGTCTAAGCTCCTACGAGCAGTACTTC.

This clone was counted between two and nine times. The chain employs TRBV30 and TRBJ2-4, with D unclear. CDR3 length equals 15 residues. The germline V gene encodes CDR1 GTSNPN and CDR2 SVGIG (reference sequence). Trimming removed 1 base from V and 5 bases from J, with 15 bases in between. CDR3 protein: CAWSALAEQENIQYF. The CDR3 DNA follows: TGTGCCTGGAGTGCCTTGGCGGAGCAAGAAAACATTCAGTACTTC.

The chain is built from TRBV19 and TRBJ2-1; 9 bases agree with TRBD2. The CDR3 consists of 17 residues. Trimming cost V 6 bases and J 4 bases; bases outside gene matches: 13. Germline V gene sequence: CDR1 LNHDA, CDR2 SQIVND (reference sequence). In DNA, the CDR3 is TGTGCCAGTAGCGCTTCGGATCTAGCGGGATTATACAATGAGCAGTTCTTC. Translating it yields CASSASDLAGLYNEQFF.

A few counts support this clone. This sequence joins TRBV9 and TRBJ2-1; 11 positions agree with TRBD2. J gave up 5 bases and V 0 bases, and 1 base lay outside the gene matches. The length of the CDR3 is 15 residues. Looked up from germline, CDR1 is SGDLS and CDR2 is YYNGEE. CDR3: CASSVVGLADNEQFF. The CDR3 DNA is TGTGCCAGCAGCGTAGTGGGACTAGCGGACAATGAGCAGTTCTTC.

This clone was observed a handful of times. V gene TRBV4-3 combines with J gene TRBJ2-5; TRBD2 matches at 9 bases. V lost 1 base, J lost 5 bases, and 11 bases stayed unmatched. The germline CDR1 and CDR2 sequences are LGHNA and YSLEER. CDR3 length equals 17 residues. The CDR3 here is CASSQGPAGGPGETQYF. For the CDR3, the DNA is TGCGCCAGCAGCCAAGGTCCGGCGGGAGGGCCGGGTGAGACCCAGTACTTC.

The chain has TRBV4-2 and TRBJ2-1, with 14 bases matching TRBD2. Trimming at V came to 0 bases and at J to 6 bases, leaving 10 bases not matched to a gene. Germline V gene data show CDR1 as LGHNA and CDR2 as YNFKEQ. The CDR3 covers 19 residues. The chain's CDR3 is CASSQDTPGLAGDRNEQFF. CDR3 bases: TGTGCCAGCAGCCAAGATACCCCGGGACTAGCGGGAGATCGCAATGAGCAGTTCTTC.

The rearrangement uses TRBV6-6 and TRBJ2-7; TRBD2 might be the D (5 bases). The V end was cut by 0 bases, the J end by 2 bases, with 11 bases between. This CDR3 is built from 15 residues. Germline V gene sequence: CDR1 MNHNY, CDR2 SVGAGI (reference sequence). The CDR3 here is CASSYSSAGPYEQYF. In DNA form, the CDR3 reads TGTGCCAGCAGTTACTCTAGCGCCGGTCCCTACGAGCAGTACTTC.

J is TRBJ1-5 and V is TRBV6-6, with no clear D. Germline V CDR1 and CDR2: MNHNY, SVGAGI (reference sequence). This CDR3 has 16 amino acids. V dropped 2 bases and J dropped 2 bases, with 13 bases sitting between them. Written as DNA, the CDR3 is TGTGCCAGCAGTTACCCCCAGGTGGAGGGCAATCAGCCCCAGCATTTT. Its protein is CASSYPQVEGNQPQHF.

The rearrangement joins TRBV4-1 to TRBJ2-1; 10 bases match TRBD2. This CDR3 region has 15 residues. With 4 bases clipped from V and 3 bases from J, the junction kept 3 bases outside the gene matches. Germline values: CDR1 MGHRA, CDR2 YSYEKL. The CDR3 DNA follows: TGCGCCAGCAGCCCCTGGACTAGCGGCTACAATGAGCAGTTCTTC. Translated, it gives CASSPWTSGYNEQFF.

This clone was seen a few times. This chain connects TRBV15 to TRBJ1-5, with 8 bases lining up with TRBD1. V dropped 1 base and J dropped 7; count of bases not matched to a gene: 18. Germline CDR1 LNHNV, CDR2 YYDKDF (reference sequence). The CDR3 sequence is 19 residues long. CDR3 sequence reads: CATSRVSTGVYLLPQPQHF. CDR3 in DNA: TGTGCCACCAGCAGAGTGTCGACAGGGGTCTACTTGCTCCCCCAGCCCCAGCATTTT.

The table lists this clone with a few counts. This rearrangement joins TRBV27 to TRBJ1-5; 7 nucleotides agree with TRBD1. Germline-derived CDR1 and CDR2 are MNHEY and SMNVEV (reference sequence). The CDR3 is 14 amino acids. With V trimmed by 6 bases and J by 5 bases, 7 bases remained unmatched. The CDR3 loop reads CASSPGQRYQPQHF. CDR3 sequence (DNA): TGTGCCAGCAGCCCGGGACAGCGATATCAGCCCCAGCATTTT.

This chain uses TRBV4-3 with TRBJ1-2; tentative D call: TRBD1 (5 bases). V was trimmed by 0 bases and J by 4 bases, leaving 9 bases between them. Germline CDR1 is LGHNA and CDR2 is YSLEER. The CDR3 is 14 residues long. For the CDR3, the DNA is TGCGCCAGCAGCCAAGATTATGACAGCTATGGCTACACCTTC. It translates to CASSQDYDSYGYTF.

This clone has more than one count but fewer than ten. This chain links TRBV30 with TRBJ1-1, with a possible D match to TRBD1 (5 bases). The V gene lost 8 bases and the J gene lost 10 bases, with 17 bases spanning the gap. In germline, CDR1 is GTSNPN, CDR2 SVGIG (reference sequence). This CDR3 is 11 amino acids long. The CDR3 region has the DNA TGTGCCCGAAATTCAGGGTTTAGAGCTTTCTTT. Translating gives CARNSGFRAFF.

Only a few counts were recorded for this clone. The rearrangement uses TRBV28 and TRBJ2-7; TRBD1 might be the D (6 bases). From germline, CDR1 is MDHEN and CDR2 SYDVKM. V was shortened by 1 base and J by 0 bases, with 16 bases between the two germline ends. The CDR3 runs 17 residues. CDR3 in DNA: TGTGCCAGCAGTTTATCCCCGTCCAGGGGAAGCTCCTACGAGCAGTACTTC. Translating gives CASSLSPSRGSSYEQYF. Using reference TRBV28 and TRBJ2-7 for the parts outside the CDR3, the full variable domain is DVKVTQSSRYLVKRTGEKVFLECVQDMDHENMFWYRQDPGLGLRLIYFSYDVKMKEKGDIPEGYSVSREKKERFSLILESASTNQTSMYLCASSLSPSRGSSYEQYFGPGTRLTVT.

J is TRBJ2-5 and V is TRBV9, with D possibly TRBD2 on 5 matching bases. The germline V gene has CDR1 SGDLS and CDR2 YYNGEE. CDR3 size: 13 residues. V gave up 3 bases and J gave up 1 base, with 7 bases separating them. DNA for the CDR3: TGTGCCAGCAGCGGTAGCGCCCAAGAGACCCAGTACTTC. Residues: CASSGSAQETQYF.

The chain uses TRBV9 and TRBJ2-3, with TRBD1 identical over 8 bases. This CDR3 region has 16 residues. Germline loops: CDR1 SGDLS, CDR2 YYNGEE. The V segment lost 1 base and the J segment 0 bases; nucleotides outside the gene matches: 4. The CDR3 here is CASSVSQGASTDTQYF. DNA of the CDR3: TGTGCCAGCAGCGTAAGTCAGGGGGCGAGCACAGATACGCAGTATTTT.

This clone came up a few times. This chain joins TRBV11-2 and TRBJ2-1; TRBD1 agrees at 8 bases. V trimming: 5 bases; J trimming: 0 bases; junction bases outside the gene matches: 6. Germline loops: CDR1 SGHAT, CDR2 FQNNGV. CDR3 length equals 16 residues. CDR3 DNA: TGTGCCAGCAGCACAGGGGGGAGCGGCTCCTACAATGAGCAGTTCTTC. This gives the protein CASSTGGSGSYNEQFF.

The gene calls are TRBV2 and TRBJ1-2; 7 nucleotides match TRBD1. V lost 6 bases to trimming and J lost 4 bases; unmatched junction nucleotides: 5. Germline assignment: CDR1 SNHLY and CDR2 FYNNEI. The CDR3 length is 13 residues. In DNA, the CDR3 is TGTGCCAGCAGGGGGACAGAGACCTATGGCTACACCTTC. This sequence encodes CASRGTETYGYTF.

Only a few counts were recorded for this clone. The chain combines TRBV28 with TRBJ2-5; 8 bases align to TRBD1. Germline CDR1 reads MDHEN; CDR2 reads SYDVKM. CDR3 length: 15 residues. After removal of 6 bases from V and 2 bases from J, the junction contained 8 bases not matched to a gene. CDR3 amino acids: CASRPQGAGQETQYF. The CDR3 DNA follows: TGTGCCAGCAGACCTCAGGGGGCAGGACAAGAGACCCAGTACTTC.

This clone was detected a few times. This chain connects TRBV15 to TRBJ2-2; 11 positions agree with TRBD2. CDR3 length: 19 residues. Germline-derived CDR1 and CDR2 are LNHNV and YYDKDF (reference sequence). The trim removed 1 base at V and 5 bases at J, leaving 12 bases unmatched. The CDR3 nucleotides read TGTGCCACCAGCAGAGGCGGACTAGCGGGCCCCAGGGGGACCGGGGAGCTGTTTTTT. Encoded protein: CATSRGGLAGPRGTGELFF.

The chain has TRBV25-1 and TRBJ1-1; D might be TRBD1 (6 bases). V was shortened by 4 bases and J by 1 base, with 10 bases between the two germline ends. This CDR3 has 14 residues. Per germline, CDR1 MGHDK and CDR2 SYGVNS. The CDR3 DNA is TGTGCCAGCAGTGTCCAGGGGTGGAACACTGAAGCTTTCTTT. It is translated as CASSVQGWNTEAFF. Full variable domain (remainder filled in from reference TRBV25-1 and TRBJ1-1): EADIYQTPRYLVIGTGKKITLECSQTMGHDKMYWYQQDPGMELHLIHYSYGVNSTEKGDLSSESTVSRIRTEHFPLTLESARPSHTSQYLCASSVQGWNTEAFFGQGTRLTVV.

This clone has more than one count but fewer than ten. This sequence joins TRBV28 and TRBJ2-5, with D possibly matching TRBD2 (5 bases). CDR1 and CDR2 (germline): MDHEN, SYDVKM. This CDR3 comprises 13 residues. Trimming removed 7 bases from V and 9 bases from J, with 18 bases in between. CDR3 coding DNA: TGTGCCAGCACCCCATCCAGCCTGAGGGCCCAGTACTTC. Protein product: CASTPSSLRAQYF.